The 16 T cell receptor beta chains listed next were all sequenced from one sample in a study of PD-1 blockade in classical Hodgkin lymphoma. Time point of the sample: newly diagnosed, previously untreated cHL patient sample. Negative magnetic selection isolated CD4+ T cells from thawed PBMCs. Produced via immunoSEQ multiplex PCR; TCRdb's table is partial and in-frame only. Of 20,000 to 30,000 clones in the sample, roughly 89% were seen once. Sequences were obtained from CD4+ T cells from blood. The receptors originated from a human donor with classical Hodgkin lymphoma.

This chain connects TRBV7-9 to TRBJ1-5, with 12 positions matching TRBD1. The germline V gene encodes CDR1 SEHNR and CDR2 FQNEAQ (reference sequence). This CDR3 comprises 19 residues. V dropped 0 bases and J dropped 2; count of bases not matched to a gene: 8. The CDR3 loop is CASSLAGTGGAYGNQPQHF. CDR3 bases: TGTGCCAGCAGCTTAGCCGGGACAGGGGGCGCCTATGGCAATCAGCCCCAGCATTTT.

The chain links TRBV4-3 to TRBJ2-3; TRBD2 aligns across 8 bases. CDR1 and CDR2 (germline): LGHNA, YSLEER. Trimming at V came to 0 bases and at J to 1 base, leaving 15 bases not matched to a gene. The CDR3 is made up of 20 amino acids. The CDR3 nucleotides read TGCGCCAGCAGCCAAGATCAGGCCAGCGGGGGAGGGATAGGCACAGATACGCAGTATTTT. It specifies CASSQDQASGGGIGTDTQYF.

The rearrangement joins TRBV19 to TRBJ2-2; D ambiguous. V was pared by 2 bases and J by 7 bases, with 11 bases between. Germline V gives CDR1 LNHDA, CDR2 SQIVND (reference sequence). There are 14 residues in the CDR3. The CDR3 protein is CASSINGLGGELFF. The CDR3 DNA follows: TGTGCCAGTAGTATAAATGGCTTAGGCGGGGAGCTGTTTTTT.

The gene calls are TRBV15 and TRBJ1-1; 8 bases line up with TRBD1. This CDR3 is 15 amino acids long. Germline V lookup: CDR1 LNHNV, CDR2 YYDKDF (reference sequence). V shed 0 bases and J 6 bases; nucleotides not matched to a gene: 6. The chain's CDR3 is CATSRDGQGFAEAFF. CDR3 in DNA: TGTGCCACCAGCAGAGACGGACAGGGATTCGCTGAAGCTTTCTTT.

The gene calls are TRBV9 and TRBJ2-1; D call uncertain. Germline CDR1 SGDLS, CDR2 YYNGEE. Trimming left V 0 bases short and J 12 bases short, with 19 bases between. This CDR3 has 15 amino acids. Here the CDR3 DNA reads TGTGCCAGCAGCGTAGCTAGTCTAGGACCGGGTCGGCAGTTCTTC. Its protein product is CASSVASLGPGRQFF.

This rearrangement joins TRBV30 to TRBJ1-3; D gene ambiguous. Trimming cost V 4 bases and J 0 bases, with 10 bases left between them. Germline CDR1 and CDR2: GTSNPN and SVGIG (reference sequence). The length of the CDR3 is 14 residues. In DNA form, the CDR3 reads TGTGCCTGGATGACACACAGCTCTGGAAACACCATATATTTT. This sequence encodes CAWMTHSSGNTIYF.

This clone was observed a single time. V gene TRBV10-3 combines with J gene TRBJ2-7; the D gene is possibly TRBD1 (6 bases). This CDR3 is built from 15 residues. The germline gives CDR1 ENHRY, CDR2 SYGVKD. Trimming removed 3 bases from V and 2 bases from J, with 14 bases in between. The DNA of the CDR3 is TGTGCCATCAGTGACATACAGGGTGGGACCTACGAGCAGTACTTC. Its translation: CAISDIQGGTYEQYF.

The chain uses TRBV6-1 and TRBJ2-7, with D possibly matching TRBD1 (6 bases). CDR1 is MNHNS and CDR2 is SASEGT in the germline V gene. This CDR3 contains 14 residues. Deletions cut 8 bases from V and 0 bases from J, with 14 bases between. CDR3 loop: CASGGQPSSYEQYF. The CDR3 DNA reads TGTGCCAGCGGAGGACAGCCGAGCTCCTACGAGCAGTACTTC.

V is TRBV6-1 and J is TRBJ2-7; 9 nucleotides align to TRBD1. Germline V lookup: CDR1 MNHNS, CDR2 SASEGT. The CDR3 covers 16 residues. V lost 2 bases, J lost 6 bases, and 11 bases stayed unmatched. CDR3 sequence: CASSERPWTGAGEQYF. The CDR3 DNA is TGTGCCAGCAGTGAACGGCCCTGGACAGGGGCCGGCGAGCAGTACTTC.

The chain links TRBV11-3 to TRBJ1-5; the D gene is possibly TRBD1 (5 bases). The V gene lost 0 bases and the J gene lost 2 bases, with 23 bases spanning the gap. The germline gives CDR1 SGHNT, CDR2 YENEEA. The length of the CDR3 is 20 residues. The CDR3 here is CASSLEGLGWGQRGNQPQHF. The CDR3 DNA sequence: TGTGCCAGCAGCTTAGAGGGGCTGGGTTGGGGTCAGAGAGGCAATCAGCCCCAGCATTTT.

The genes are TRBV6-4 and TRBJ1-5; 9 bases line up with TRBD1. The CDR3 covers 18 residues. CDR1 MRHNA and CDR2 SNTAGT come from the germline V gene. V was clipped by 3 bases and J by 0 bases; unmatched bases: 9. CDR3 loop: CASSEVRTGVSSNQPQHF. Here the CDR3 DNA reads TGTGCCAGCAGTGAAGTTCGGACAGGGGTAAGTAGCAATCAGCCCCAGCATTTT.

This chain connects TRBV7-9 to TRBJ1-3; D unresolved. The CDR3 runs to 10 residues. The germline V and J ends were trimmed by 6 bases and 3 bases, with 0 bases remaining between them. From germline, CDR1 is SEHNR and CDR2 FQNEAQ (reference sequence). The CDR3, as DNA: TGTGCCAGCAGTGGAAACACCATATATTTT. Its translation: CASSGNTIYF.

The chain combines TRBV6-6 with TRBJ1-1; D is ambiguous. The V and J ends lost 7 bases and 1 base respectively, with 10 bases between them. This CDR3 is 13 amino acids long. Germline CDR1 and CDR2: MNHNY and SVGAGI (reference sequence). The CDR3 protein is CASTRGGNTEAFF. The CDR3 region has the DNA TGTGCCAGCACCAGAGGAGGGAACACTGAAGCTTTCTTT.

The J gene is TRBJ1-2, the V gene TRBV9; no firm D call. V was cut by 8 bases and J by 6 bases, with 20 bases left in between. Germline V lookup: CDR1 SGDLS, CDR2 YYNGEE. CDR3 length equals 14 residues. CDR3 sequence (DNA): TGTGCCAGGGATATCCGCGGTTATGGAAATGGCTACACCTTC. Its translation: CARDIRGYGNGYTF.

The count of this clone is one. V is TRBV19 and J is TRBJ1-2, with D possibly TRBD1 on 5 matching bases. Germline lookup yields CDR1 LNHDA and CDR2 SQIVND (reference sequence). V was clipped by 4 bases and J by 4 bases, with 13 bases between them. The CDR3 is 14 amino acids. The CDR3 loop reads CASSSYRTVYGYTF. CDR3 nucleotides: TGTGCCAGTAGTAGTTACAGGACCGTCTATGGCTACACCTTC.

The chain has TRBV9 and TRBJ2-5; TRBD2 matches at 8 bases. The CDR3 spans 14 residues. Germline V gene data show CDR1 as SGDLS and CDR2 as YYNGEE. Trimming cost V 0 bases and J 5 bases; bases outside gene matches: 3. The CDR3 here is CASSVVAGGETQYF. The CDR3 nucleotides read TGTGCCAGCAGCGTAGTGGCGGGGGGCGAGACCCAGTACTTC.